The following is a TCR beta chain sequence with its context. The antigen remains undetermined. Clones were sequenced by immunoSEQ multiplex PCR, and TCRdb holds only the in-frame ones, with some missing. In the table there are some 120,000 clones, 80% of which are singletons. This sample stems from a study of a mutant IDH1 vaccine in newly diagnosed glioma. Overall study context: Vaccine dosing followed radiotherapy by 4-6 weeks, or accompanied temozolomide cycles. Prior therapy was radiotherapy, temozolomide, or both; most received both. Broader study findings: Pseudoprogression seemed unlinked to shifts in top peripheral T cell clonotypes.

This CDR3 spans 15 amino acids. V trimming: 1 base; J trimming: 2 bases; junction bases outside the gene matches: 1. Germline values: CDR1 SGDLS, CDR2 YYNGEE. Time point described: week 11, during vaccination. With topical imiquimod, each dose of the vaccine consisted of 300 ug of mutant IDH1 20-mer peptide. The chain recombines TRBV9 with TRBJ2-3, with 10 bases matching TRBD2. The sample consisted of PBMCs, taken from a glioma patient whose treatment included an IDH1 peptide vaccine. The receptor was isolated from a man aged 40-50 years with glioma. CDR3 region: CASSVLAGDTDTQYF. CDR3 bases: TGTGCCAGCAGCGTACTAGCGGGGGACACAGATACGCAGTATTTT.